The 23 T cell receptor beta chains in this list originate from one sample, sequenced in a study of shared T cell receptors in the human thymus. Sequencing was performed with immunoSEQ multiplex PCR; in TCRdb, only in-frame clones are kept and a portion is missing. The table shows some 760,000 clones, with 75% to 90% occurring only once. This same sample was also taken into another study, of human thymus T cells.

What was sequenced was thymocytes. These receptors were obtained from a girl younger than two with a congenital heart defect.

This clone was seen just once. The gene calls are TRBV28 and TRBJ1-1, with D perhaps TRBD1 (6 bases). The germline V gene has CDR1 MDHEN and CDR2 SYDVKM. Trimming left V 6 bases short and J 0 bases short, with 17 bases between. The CDR3 runs 16 residues. In nucleotides, the CDR3 is TGTGCCAGCAGCCCCTGGCAGGGGTACATGAACACTGAAGCTTTCTTT. Translating it yields CASSPWQGYMNTEAFF.

The genes are TRBV7-9 and TRBJ1-2, with D possibly TRBD1 on 6 matching bases. This CDR3 spans 16 amino acids. CDR1 is SEHNR, CDR2 FQNEAQ, per germline (reference sequence). The V end lost 2 bases, the J end lost 4 bases, and 17 bases lay between the germline ends. CDR3: CASSLPALQGGYGYTF. The CDR3 DNA sequence: TGTGCCAGCAGCTTACCAGCTTTACAAGGGGGCTATGGCTACACCTTC.

V and J are TRBV19 and TRBJ1-1; unclear D gene. The CDR3 consists of 13 residues. Per the germline V gene, CDR1 is LNHDA and CDR2 is SQIVND (reference sequence). Trimming removed 4 bases from V and 4 bases from J, with 10 bases in between. CDR3 bases: TGTGCCAGTAGTACCCCCCCCGGCACTGAAGCTTTCTTT. As protein: CASSTPPGTEAFF.

V usage is TRBV9 and J usage is TRBJ2-3, with 15 bases fitting TRBD2. This CDR3 comprises 17 residues. Germline values: CDR1 SGDLS, CDR2 YYNGEE. After removal of 2 bases from V and 9 bases from J, the junction contained 10 bases not matched to a gene. In nucleotides, the CDR3 is TGTGCCAGCAGCGTCGGGACTAGCGGGGGGCAGAGGGGAACGCAGTATTTT. This sequence encodes CASSVGTSGGQRGTQYF.

V usage is TRBV11-2 and J usage is TRBJ2-3, with TRBD2 matching 12 bases. V lost 0 bases to trimming and J lost 7 bases; unmatched junction nucleotides: 5. This CDR3 is built from 16 residues. Germline-derived CDR1 and CDR2 are SGHAT and FQNNGV. The CDR3 DNA reads TGTGCCAGCAGCTTAGAGTGGACTAGCGGGATGAATACGCAGTATTTT. Its protein product is CASSLEWTSGMNTQYF.

The V and J genes are TRBV7-4 and TRBJ2-3; 8 nucleotides match TRBD2. From germline, CDR1 is SGHVT and CDR2 SQSDAQ. This CDR3 region has 20 residues. V lost 4 bases to trimming and J lost 0 bases; unmatched junction nucleotides: 18. In DNA, the CDR3 is TGTGCCAGCAGCTCCACCCAAGGTGTGCGGGGGGCGTCTAGCACAGATACGCAGTATTTT. Translation gives CASSSTQGVRGASSTDTQYF.

The rearrangement uses TRBV18 and TRBJ2-6, with TRBD1 identical over 11 bases. Germline V gene lookup returns CDR1 KGHSH and CDR2 LQKENI. Trimming at V came to 6 bases and at J to 0 bases, leaving 13 bases not matched to a gene. The CDR3 spans 20 residues. In nucleotides, the CDR3 is TGTGCCAGCTCCCCTAATTTGTACGGACAGGGGGCCTCTGGGGCCAACGTCCTGACTTTC. It codes for CASSPNLYGQGASGANVLTF.

The V gene is TRBV5-4, the J gene TRBJ2-1; 8 nucleotides agree with TRBD2. In germline, CDR1 is SGHNT, CDR2 YYREEE (reference sequence). Trimming removed 0 bases from V and 6 bases from J; junction bases left unmatched: 2. CDR3 length equals 14 residues. CDR3 sequence: CASSLAGGVNEQFF. CDR3 DNA: TGTGCCAGCAGCTTGGCGGGGGGGGTCAATGAGCAGTTCTTC.

This chain links TRBV10-3 with TRBJ2-1; 9 positions match TRBD2. The CDR3 totals 17 residues. Germline CDR1 ENHRY, CDR2 SYGVKD. J gave up 2 bases and V 5 bases, and 10 bases lay outside the gene matches. The CDR3 region has the DNA TGTGCCATCAGTAGTCTGGCCAGCGGGGGGACCTACAATGAGCAGTTCTTC. Translating gives CAISSLASGGTYNEQFF.

This chain connects TRBV19 to TRBJ2-5; D not resolved. This CDR3 spans 15 amino acids. The V end was cut by 6 bases, the J end by 3 bases, with 17 bases between. The germline CDR1 and CDR2 sequences are LNHDA and SQIVND (reference sequence). The CDR3 reads CASSHHSTHKETQYF. The CDR3 coding sequence is TGTGCCAGTAGCCATCACTCGACACATAAAGAGACCCAGTACTTC.

This chain connects TRBV19 to TRBJ1-1; D is unclear. The germline V gene encodes CDR1 LNHDA and CDR2 SQIVND (reference sequence). Between the trimmed V and J ends, which lost 4 bases and 1 base, there was a span of 7 bases. This CDR3 has 13 amino acids. Written as DNA, the CDR3 is TGTGCCAGTAGTAGAACAAAGAACACTGAAGCTTTCTTT. This translates into CASSRTKNTEAFF.

V gene TRBV20-1 combines with J gene TRBJ2-5; D not resolved. The CDR3 totals 10 residues. Germline V gives CDR1 DFQATT, CDR2 SNEGSKA (reference sequence). Trimming took 3 bases from V and 9 from J, leaving 8 bases between them. CDR3 coding DNA: TGCAGTGCTAGCCCTAGGCCCCAGTACTTC. It specifies CSASPRPQYF.

V and J are TRBV2 and TRBJ1-1; D gene uncertain. CDR1 is SNHLY and CDR2 is FYNNEI in the germline V gene. The CDR3 has 16 amino acids. Trimming pared 4 bases from V and 5 bases from J, leaving 20 bases between. CDR3 sequence reads: CASSGEGRGEKTEAFF. Here the CDR3 DNA reads TGTGCCAGCAGTGGGGAAGGTCGGGGTGAGAAAACTGAAGCTTTCTTT.

The chain is built from TRBV9 and TRBJ1-3; no clear D gene. The germline V and J ends were trimmed by 0 bases and 0 bases, with 13 bases remaining between them. The CDR3 has 17 residues. From germline, CDR1 is SGDLS and CDR2 YYNGEE. The CDR3 coding sequence is TGTGCCAGCAGCGTAGCTGCGGAGGAGAGCTCTGGAAACACCATATATTTT. It is translated as CASSVAAEESSGNTIYF.

This clone has a single count. V gene TRBV6-1 combines with J gene TRBJ1-6, with 7 positions matching TRBD1. With 0 bases clipped from V and 8 bases from J, the junction kept 13 bases outside the gene matches. Germline CDR1 is MNHNS and CDR2 is SASEGT. The CDR3 is 18 residues long. This CDR3 reads CASSEAAPQGPRDSPLHF. In DNA, the CDR3 is TGTGCCAGCAGTGAAGCGGCCCCACAGGGGCCGCGGGATTCACCCCTCCACTTT.

V is TRBV6-5 and J is TRBJ1-1, with unresolved D. This CDR3 spans 14 amino acids. V was trimmed by 6 bases and J by 0 bases, leaving 11 bases between them. CDR1 MNHEY and CDR2 SVGAGI come from the germline V gene. CDR3 nucleotides: TGTGCCAGCAGCCCACTGTTGGTGAACACTGAAGCTTTCTTT. This codes for CASSPLLVNTEAFF.

The chain couples TRBV5-5 to TRBJ2-1; 8 bases match TRBD1. The V gene's germline CDR1 is SGHKS and CDR2 YYEKEE (reference sequence). V dropped 2 bases and J dropped 8; count of bases not matched to a gene: 6. The CDR3 has 14 residues. As DNA, the CDR3 is TGTGCCAGCAGCTTAAGACAGGGGAAGGATGAGCAGTTCTTC. It codes for CASSLRQGKDEQFF.

The rearrangement links TRBV4-2 to TRBJ1-5; 9 bases agree with TRBD1. The ends lost 4 bases at V and 4 bases at J; junction bases unmatched: 8. CDR1 is LGHNA, CDR2 YNFKEQ, per germline. The CDR3 is made up of 16 amino acids. The CDR3 DNA reads as TGTGCCAGCAGCCCCTTCGGACAGGGGACTAATCAGCCCCAGCATTTT. Protein product: CASSPFGQGTNQPQHF.

The chain carries TRBV5-6 and TRBJ1-5; 10 bases line up with TRBD1. Trimming cost V 4 bases and J 7 bases; bases outside gene matches: 2. Germline assignment: CDR1 SGHDT and CDR2 YYEEEE. The CDR3 runs 13 residues. The CDR3 sequence is CASSRDRGQPQHF. CDR3 coding DNA: TGTGCCAGCAGCCGGGACAGGGGACAGCCCCAGCATTTT.

Concerning this clone itself: Other DNA sequences in this sample translate to the same CDR3. V and J are TRBV5-1 and TRBJ1-1; D gene ambiguous. V lost 2 bases to trimming and J lost 8 bases, with 7 bases between them. In germline, CDR1 is SGHRS, CDR2 YFSETQ. The CDR3 runs to 11 residues. The CDR3 sequence is CASSLRGEAFF. Written as DNA, the CDR3 is TGCGCCAGCAGCTTACGAGGGGAAGCTTTCTTT.

The chain combines TRBV6-5 with TRBJ2-7, with D unresolved. Germline V gives CDR1 MNHEY, CDR2 SVGAGI. The CDR3 consists of 14 residues. Trimming took off 0 bases at V and 3 bases at J, with 9 bases between the two ends. Here the CDR3 reads CASSYSGGYYEQYF. CDR3 DNA: TGTGCCAGCAGTTACTCAGGCGGTTACTACGAGCAGTACTTC.

The genes are TRBV4-3 and TRBJ1-2; 9 bases fit TRBD1. The CDR3 contains 14 residues. CDR1 is LGHNA, CDR2 YSLEER, per germline. The V gene end was trimmed by 3 bases and the J gene end by 10 bases; junction bases not matched to a gene: 9. In DNA, the CDR3 is TGCGCCAGCAGCCATAGAGGACAGGGGCCCGACTACACCTTC. Amino acids: CASSHRGQGPDYTF.

The V and J genes are TRBV11-2 and TRBJ2-7; 9 bases line up with TRBD2. The CDR3 has 15 amino acids. Germline loops: CDR1 SGHAT, CDR2 FQNNGV. The ends lost 1 base at V and 4 bases at J; junction bases unmatched: 5. The CDR3 here is CASSLGVAGGYEQYF. The DNA for the CDR3 is TGTGCCAGCAGCTTAGGGGTCGCGGGGGGGTACGAGCAGTACTTC.